The 19 T cell receptor beta chains below come from one sample, sequenced in a study of blood T cell repertoires in COVID-19. Profiling relied on immunoSEQ multiplex PCR, and the TCRdb table lists in-frame clones only, not all of them. The sample gives 180,000 or so clones, more than 85% of which show up once; approximately 6.5% is in the top ten. Sequencing was carried out using peripheral blood. The origin of the receptors is an elderly woman in a cohort sampled during active or convalescent COVID-19.

The chain employs TRBV2 and TRBJ1-2; 7 bases align to TRBD1. Per germline, CDR1 SNHLY and CDR2 FYNNEI. Trimming at V came to 3 bases and at J to 5 bases, leaving 6 bases not matched to a gene. The CDR3 spans 14 residues. Written as DNA, the CDR3 is TGTGCCAGCAGTGACCGGACAGGAGGATATGGCTACACCTTC. This encodes CASSDRTGGYGYTF.

The CDR3, as DNA: TGTGCCAGCAGCCAACTAGCGGGTAATAAGCAGTTCTTC. Protein product: CASSQLAGNKQFF. The chain links TRBV3-1 (or the pseudogene TRBV3-2) to TRBJ2-1; 8 nucleotides line up with TRBD2. V trimming: 2 bases; J trimming: 11 bases; junction bases outside the gene matches: 5. This CDR3 has 13 residues. Germline V gives CDR1 LGHDT, CDR2 YNNKEL (reference sequence).

This sequence joins TRBV6-5 and TRBJ1-2; TRBD1 matches at 9 bases. The germline CDR1 and CDR2 sequences are MNHEY and SVGAGI. CDR3 length: 15 residues. Unmatched junction bases numbered 5, after V lost 4 bases and J lost 2 bases. In DNA form, the CDR3 reads TGTGCCAGCAGTTCTCCCGACAGGGGGAACTATGGCTACACCTTC. Its protein product is CASSSPDRGNYGYTF.

The rearrangement uses TRBV18 and TRBJ1-2, with D possibly being TRBD1 (5 bases). Trimming took off 4 bases at V and 10 bases at J, with 16 bases between the two ends. This CDR3 is 13 amino acids long. Germline lookup yields CDR1 KGHSH and CDR2 LQKENI. The CDR3 protein is CASSLRGYSDYTF. CDR3 nucleotides: TGTGCCAGCTCACTGCGGGGGTATTCTGACTACACCTTC.

The V gene is TRBV5-1, the J gene TRBJ2-7; TRBD1 matches at 8 bases. V lost 2 bases and J lost 4; bases outside the gene matches: 5. Germline values: CDR1 SGHRS, CDR2 YFSETQ. CDR3 length: 14 residues. As DNA, the CDR3 is TGCGCCAGCAGCTTAGGACAGGGAAGGTACGAGCAGTACTTC. Protein product: CASSLGQGRYEQYF.

The genes are TRBV10-3 and TRBJ2-1; 11 bases map to TRBD2. This CDR3 has 14 residues. The V segment lost 7 bases and the J segment 7 bases; nucleotides outside the gene matches: 6. Germline V CDR1 and CDR2: ENHRY, SYGVKD. This CDR3 is CAITSGGSRNEQFF. CDR3 in DNA: TGTGCCATCACTAGCGGGGGGTCACGAAATGAGCAGTTCTTC.

The rearrangement links TRBV11-3 to TRBJ1-2; 8 positions agree with TRBD1. In germline, CDR1 is SGHNT, CDR2 YENEEA. This CDR3 spans 14 amino acids. The V segment lost 5 bases and the J segment 3 bases; nucleotides outside the gene matches: 5. The chain's CDR3 is CASSPGQDDYGYTF. DNA of the CDR3: TGTGCCAGCAGCCCGGGACAGGACGACTATGGCTACACCTTC.

The chain couples TRBV7-9 to TRBJ2-2, with D unclear. The V gene's germline CDR1 is SEHNR and CDR2 FQNEAQ (reference sequence). The CDR3 is made up of 16 amino acids. V gave up 1 base and J gave up 0 bases, with 9 bases separating them. The CDR3 is CASSLGWRTNTGELFF. In DNA, the CDR3 is TGTGCCAGCAGCTTAGGTTGGCGGACGAACACCGGGGAGCTGTTTTTT.

The chain employs TRBV25-1 and TRBJ2-1; D is ambiguous. Germline lookup yields CDR1 MGHDK and CDR2 SYGVNS. The V end was cut by 6 bases, the J end by 10 bases, with 13 bases between. This CDR3 region has 12 residues. CDR3 nucleotides: TGTGCCAGCAGAGAACCGGGTATGGAGCAGTTCTTC. As protein: CASREPGMEQFF.

The V call is TRBV6-2 or TRBV6-3, the J call TRBJ2-7, with unresolved D. V lost 6 bases and J lost 5, with 11 bases in between. Germline CDR1 reads MNHEY; CDR2 reads SVGEGT. The CDR3 runs 12 residues. The CDR3 nucleotides are TGTGCCAGCAGCCTCATGAGGCACGAGCAGTACTTC. It is translated as CASSLMRHEQYF.

The rearrangement uses TRBV19 and TRBJ1-1; D uncertain. CDR3 size: 14 residues. Per germline, CDR1 LNHDA and CDR2 SQIVND (reference sequence). V lost 5 bases to trimming and J lost 2 bases, with 12 bases between them. CDR3 sequence: CASSPTHSNTEAFF. CDR3 nucleotides: TGTGCCAGTAGTCCCACTCACAGTAACACTGAAGCTTTCTTT.

The chain carries TRBV5-6 and TRBJ2-1, with D maybe TRBD1 (5 bases). Trimming removed 2 bases at V and 9 bases at J, with 15 bases between. CDR1 and CDR2 (germline): SGHDT, YYEEEE. The CDR3 contains 14 residues. In DNA, the CDR3 is TGTGCCAGCAGCTTAGTCCGACAGTTAAGTGAGCAGTTCTTC. Encoded protein: CASSLVRQLSEQFF.

This clone was recorded a few times. The chain has TRBV20-1 and TRBJ2-2; TRBD2 aligns across 10 bases. CDR3 length: 15 residues. Unmatched junction bases numbered 6, after V lost 3 bases and J lost 5 bases. CDR1 DFQATT and CDR2 SNEGSKA come from the germline V gene (reference sequence). The CDR3 DNA sequence: TGCAGTGCTAGTCGAGCGGGGGGGCGAACCGGGGAGCTGTTTTTT. Translation: CSASRAGGRTGELFF.

The chain has TRBV6-1 and TRBJ1-6; TRBD1 is a possible D gene (6 bases). Germline values: CDR1 MNHNS, CDR2 SASEGT. Trimming took off 1 base at V and 4 bases at J, with 8 bases between the two ends. CDR3 size: 15 residues. In nucleotides, the CDR3 is TGTGCCAGCAGTGAAGGCGGACAGTATAATTCACCCCTCCACTTT. Protein: CASSEGGQYNSPLHF.

The gene calls are TRBV28 and TRBJ1-6; possibly TRBD1 for D (5 bases). The CDR3 sequence is 16 residues long. V was trimmed by 7 bases and J by 2 bases, leaving 15 bases between them. Germline CDR1 MDHEN, CDR2 SYDVKM. DNA for the CDR3: TGTGCCAGCAAGGGGTGGCTATACCCCTATAATTCACCCCTCCACTTT. This encodes CASKGWLYPYNSPLHF.

This clone was seen a few times. The rearrangement links TRBV19 to TRBJ1-4; D not resolved. Per the germline V gene, CDR1 is LNHDA and CDR2 is SQIVND (reference sequence). With 5 bases removed from V and 7 bases from J, the gap between germline ends came to 17 bases. The CDR3 is 15 residues long. The CDR3 nucleotides are TGTGCCAGTAGTTCAGGAGGCTCCGAGGGTGAAAAACTGTTTTTT. Protein: CASSSGGSEGEKLFF.

The chain employs TRBV9 and TRBJ2-6, with D maybe TRBD1 (5 bases). The CDR3 length is 15 residues. Germline lookup yields CDR1 SGDLS and CDR2 YYNGEE. V was pared by 0 bases and J by 3 bases, with 7 bases between. The DNA of the CDR3 is TGTGCCAGCAGCGTAGGGGGCAATGGGGCCAACGTCCTGACTTTC. Translated: CASSVGGNGANVLTF.

This rearrangement joins TRBV24-1 to TRBJ2-7, with 14 bases identical to TRBD2. The V and J ends lost 4 bases and 4 bases, in that order; junction bases with no gene match: 5. CDR3 size: 16 residues. CDR1 is KGHDR and CDR2 is SFDVKD in the germline V gene. DNA of the CDR3: TGTGCCACCAGTGAAGGGACTAGCGGGAGAGTTTACGAGCAGTACGTC. This translates into CATSEGTSGRVYEQYV.

The chain joins TRBV7-9 to TRBJ1-2; tentative D call: TRBD1 (6 bases). The V end was cut by 0 bases, the J end by 6 bases, with 14 bases between. There are 15 residues in the CDR3. Germline V lookup: CDR1 SEHNR, CDR2 FQNEAQ (reference sequence). The CDR3 sequence is CASSLAQGLGDGYTF. CDR3 DNA sequence: TGTGCCAGCAGCTTAGCACAGGGCCTAGGCGATGGCTACACCTTC. The full variable domain, with the rest looked up from reference TRBV7-9 and TRBJ1-2, is DTGVSQNPRHKITKRGQNVTFRCDPISEHNRLYWYRQTLGQGPEFLTYFQNEAQLEKSRLLSDRFSAERPKGSFSTLEIQRTEQGDSAMYLCASSLAQGLGDGYTFGSGTRLTVV.